Sequencing of this TCR beta chain was carried out in a study of early T cells in non-severe SARS-CoV-2 infection. Study-level information: Chains stayed unpaired after sequencing of bulk RNA from unsorted whole blood.

Ten or more counts support this clonotype. Antigen unknown. In the library, individual cDNA molecules carried attached unique molecular identifiers. Each CDR3 protein is one row after TCRdb ran MiXCR on the 5' RACE reads. The data show approximately 64,000 distinct CDR3 sequences, with about 4.9% seen just once and roughly 5% held by the top ten. Findings and limits, study-wide: Reliance on VDJdb matching favored anti-spike CD8 responses; private and CD4 specificities were missed.

V lost 5 bases and J lost 4, with 12 bases in between. The CDR3 runs to 13 residues. The germline gives CDR1 DFQATT, CDR2 SNEGSKA (reference sequence). This chain connects TRBV20-1 to TRBJ2-1; the D gene is possibly TRBD1 (6 bases). The origin of this receptor is an adult who was a healthcare worker with PCR-confirmed SARS-CoV-2 infection or an uninfected control (not recorded which). Input material: whole blood. The CDR3: CSADSRGYNEQFF. DNA for the CDR3: TGCAGTGCTGACTCAAGGGGGTACAATGAGCAGTTCTTC.